This TCR beta chain stems from a study of T-cell memory formation after mild COVID-19. Study in general: The study found TCR clusters largely donor specific.

CDR1 and CDR2 from the germline V gene are SQVTM and ANQGSEA. Unmatched junction bases numbered 4, after V lost 3 bases and J lost 2 bases. CDR3 size: 15 residues. TCRdb processed the 5' RACE reads anew with MiXCR; each CDR3 protein has one entry. The sample has fewer than 350,000 distinct CDR3 sequences, roughly 15% seen once; the top ten hold 20% to 25%. The chain recombines TRBV29-1 with TRBJ2-3; 11 bases match TRBD2. Sample: PBMCs or a T cell subset sorted from them (not recorded which). The TCR originated in a man between 18 and 35 years old who had mild COVID-19 (a few samples of this study predate the infection). Cell type and time point are not known. The CDR3 protein is CSVDGTSGYTDTQYF. CDR3 sequence (DNA): TGCAGCGTTGACGGGACTAGCGGATACACAGATACGCAGTATTTT.